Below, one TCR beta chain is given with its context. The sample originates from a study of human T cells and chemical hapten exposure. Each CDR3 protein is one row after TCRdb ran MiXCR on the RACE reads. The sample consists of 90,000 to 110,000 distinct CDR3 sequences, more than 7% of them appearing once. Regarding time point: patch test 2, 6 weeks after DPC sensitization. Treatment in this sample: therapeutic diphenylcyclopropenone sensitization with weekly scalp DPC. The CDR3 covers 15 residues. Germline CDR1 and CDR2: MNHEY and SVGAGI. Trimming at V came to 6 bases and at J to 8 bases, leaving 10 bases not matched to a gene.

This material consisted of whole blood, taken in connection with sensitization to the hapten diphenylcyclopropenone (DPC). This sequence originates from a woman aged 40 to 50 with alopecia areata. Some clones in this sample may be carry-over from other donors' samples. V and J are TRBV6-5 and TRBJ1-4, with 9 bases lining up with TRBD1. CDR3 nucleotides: TGTGCCAGCAGCCCCAACAGGGGGCGAGGAGAAAAACTGTTTTTT. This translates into CASSPNRGRGEKLFF.